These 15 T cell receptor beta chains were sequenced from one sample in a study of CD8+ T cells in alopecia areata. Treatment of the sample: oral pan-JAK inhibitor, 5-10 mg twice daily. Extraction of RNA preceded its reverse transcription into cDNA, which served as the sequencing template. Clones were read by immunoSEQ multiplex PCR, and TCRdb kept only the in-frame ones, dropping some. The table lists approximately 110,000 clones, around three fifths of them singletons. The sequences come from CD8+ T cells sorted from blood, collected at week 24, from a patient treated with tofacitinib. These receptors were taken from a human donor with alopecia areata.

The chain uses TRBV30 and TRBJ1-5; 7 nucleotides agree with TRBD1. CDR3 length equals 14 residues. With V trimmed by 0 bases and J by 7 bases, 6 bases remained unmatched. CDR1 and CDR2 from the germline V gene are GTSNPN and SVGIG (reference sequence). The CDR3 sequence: CAWSVRGGRQPQHF. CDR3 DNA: TGTGCCTGGAGTGTAAGAGGGGGCAGGCAGCCCCAGCATTTT.

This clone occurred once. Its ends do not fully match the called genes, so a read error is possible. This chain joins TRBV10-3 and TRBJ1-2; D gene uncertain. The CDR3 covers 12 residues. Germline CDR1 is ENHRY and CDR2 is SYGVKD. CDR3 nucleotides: TGTGCCATCAGCTACCGATCCTATGGCTGCACCTTC. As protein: CAISYRSYGCTF.

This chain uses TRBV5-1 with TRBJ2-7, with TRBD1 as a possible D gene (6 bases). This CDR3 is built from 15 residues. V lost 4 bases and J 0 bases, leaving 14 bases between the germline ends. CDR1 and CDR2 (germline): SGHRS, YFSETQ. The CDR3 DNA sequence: TGCGCCAGCAGCGACCCTGGACAGATCTCCTACGAGCAGTACTTC. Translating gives CASSDPGQISYEQYF. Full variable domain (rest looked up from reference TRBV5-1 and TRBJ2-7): KAGVTQTPRYLIKTRGQQVTLSCSPISGHRSVSWYQQTPGQGLQFLFEYFSETQRNKGNFPGRFSGRQFSNSRSEMNVSTLELGDSALYLCASSDPGQISYEQYFGPGTRLTVT.

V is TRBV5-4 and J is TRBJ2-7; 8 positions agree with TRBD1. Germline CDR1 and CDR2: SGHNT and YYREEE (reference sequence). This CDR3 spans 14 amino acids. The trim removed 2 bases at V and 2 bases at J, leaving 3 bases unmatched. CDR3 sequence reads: CASSFQGAAYEQYF. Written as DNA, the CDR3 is TGTGCCAGCAGCTTTCAGGGGGCCGCCTACGAGCAGTACTTC.

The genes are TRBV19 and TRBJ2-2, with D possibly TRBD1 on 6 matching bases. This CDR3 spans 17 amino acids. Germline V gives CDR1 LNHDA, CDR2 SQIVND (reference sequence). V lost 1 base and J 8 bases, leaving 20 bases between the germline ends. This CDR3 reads CASSIVPPGTPGGELFF. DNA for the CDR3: TGTGCCAGTAGTATAGTACCTCCCGGGACACCGGGGGGGGAGCTGTTTTTT.

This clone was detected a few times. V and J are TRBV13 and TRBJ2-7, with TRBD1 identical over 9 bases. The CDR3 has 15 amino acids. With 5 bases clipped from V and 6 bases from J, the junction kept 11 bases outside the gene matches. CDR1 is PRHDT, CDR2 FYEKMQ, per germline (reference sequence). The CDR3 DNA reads TGTGCCAGCAGCCCAAGGGGGACAGGGATGATCGAGCAGTACTTC. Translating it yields CASSPRGTGMIEQYF.

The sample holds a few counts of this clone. Here the CDR3 reads CASSVYSNEQFF. Here the CDR3 DNA reads TGTGCCAGCAGTGTCTATAGCAATGAGCAGTTCTTC. The chain recombines TRBV6-1 with TRBJ2-1; no reliable D call. The germline V gene has CDR1 MNHNS and CDR2 SASEGT. Trimming took 4 bases from V and 6 from J, leaving 7 bases between them. This CDR3 region has 12 residues.

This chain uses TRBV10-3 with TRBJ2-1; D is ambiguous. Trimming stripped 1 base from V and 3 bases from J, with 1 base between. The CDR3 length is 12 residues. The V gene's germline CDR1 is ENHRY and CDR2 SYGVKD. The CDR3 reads CAISEFYNEQFF. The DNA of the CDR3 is TGTGCCATCAGTGAGTTCTACAATGAGCAGTTCTTC.

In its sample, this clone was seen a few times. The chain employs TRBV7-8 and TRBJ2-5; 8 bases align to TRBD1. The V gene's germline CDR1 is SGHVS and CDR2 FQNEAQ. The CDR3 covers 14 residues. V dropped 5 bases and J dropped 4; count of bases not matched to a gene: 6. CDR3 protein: CASSTWTGRETQYF. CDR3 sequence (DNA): TGTGCCAGCAGCACCTGGACAGGGAGAGAGACCCAGTACTTC. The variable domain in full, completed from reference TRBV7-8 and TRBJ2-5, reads GAGVSQSPRYKVAKRGQDVALRCDPISGHVSLFWYQQALGQGPEFLTYFQNEAQLDKSGLPSDRFFAERPEGSVSTLKIQRTQQEDSAVYLCASSTWTGRETQYFGPGTRLLVL.

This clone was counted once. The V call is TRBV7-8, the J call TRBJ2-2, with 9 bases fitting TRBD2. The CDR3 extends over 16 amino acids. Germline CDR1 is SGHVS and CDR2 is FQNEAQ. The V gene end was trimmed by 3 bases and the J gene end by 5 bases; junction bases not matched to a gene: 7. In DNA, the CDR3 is TGTGCCAGCAGCTTGGATAGCGGGGGACCAACCGGGGAGCTGTTTTTT. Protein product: CASSLDSGGPTGELFF.

CDR3 DNA sequence: TGCAGCGTTGCCGAAGATGGCTACACCTTC. This encodes CSVAEDGYTF. This rearrangement joins TRBV29-1 to TRBJ1-2; unclear D gene. This CDR3 contains 10 residues. Germline values: CDR1 SQVTM, CDR2 ANQGSEA. V shed 4 bases and J shed 6 bases, with 6 bases lying between them.

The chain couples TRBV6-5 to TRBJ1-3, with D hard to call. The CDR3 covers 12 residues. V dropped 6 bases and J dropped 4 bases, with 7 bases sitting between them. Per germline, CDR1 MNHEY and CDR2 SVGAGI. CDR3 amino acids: CASRNEGNTIYF. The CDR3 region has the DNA TGTGCCAGCAGGAACGAGGGAAACACCATATATTTT.

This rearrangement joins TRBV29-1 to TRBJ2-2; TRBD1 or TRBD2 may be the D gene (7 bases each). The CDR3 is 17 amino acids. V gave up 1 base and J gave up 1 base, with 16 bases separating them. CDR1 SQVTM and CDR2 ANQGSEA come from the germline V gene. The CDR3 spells CSVEGGAGTENTGELFF. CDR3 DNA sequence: TGCAGCGTTGAAGGGGGAGCGGGGACAGAGAACACCGGGGAGCTGTTTTTT.

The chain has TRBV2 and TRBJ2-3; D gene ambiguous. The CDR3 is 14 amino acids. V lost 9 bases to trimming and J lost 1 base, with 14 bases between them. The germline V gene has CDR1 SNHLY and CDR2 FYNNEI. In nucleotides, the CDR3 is TGTGCCAGACGGATCCGGGTTGGCACAGATACGCAGTATTTT. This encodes CARRIRVGTDTQYF.

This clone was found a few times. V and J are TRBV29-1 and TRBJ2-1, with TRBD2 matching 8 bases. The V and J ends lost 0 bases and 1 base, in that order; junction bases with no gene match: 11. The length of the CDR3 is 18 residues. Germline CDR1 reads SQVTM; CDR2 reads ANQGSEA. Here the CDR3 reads CSVEDRGGSGASYNEQFF. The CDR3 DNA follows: TGCAGCGTTGAAGATCGTGGCGGTAGCGGGGCGTCCTACAATGAGCAGTTCTTC.